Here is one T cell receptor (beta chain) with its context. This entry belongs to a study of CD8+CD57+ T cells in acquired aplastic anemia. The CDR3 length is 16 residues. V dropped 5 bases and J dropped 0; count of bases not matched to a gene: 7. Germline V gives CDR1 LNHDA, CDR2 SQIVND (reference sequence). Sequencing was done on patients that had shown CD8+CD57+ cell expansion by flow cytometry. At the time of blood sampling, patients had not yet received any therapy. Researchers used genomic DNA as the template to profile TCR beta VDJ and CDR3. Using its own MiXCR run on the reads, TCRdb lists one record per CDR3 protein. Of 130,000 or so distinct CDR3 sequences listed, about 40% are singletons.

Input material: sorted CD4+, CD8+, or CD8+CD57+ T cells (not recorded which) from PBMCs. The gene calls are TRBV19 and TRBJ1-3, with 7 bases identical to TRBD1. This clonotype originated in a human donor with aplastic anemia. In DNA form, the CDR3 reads TGTGCCAGTAGTCCGGACAGGCTAACCTCTGGAAACACCATATATTTT. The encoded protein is CASSPDRLTSGNTIYF.